Below, 5 T cell receptor beta chains from the same sample are listed, as sequenced in a study of siplizumab effects on memory and regulatory T cells. Profiling relied on immunoSEQ multiplex PCR, and the TCRdb table lists in-frame clones only, not all of them. Of more than 95,000 clones in the sample, under 95% were seen once. The specimen sequenced was CD4+ T cells sorted from blood. The source of these receptors is a human donor in good health.

The chain has TRBV19 and TRBJ1-1; D gene ambiguous. Looked up from germline, CDR1 is LNHDA and CDR2 is SQIVND (reference sequence). The CDR3 contains 15 residues. V was trimmed by 3 bases and J by 3 bases, leaving 14 bases between them. In DNA, the CDR3 is TGTGCCAGTAGTATGGTGTGGGGTGGGGACACTGAAGCTTTCTTT. Its protein product is CASSMVWGGDTEAFF.

The chain employs TRBV2 and TRBJ1-5; a weak D match, TRBD1 (6 bases). V lost 6 bases to trimming and J lost 0 bases, with 12 bases between them. The CDR3 is 15 amino acids. The germline CDR1 and CDR2 sequences are SNHLY and FYNNEI. The CDR3 DNA is TGTGCCAGCAGATGGGGGGCGGATAGCAATCAGCCCCAGCATTTT. Translation: CASRWGADSNQPQHF.

The V call is TRBV11-2, the J call TRBJ2-7, with D hard to call. Germline CDR1 SGHAT, CDR2 FQNNGV. V lost 5 bases to trimming and J lost 4 bases, with 9 bases between them. CDR3 length: 12 amino acids. This CDR3 is CASSPNGYEQYF. CDR3 coding DNA: TGTGCCAGCAGCCCAAACGGGTACGAGCAGTACTTC. Variable domain in full (rest from reference TRBV11-2 and TRBJ2-7): EAGVAQSPRYKIIEKRQSVAFWCNPISGHATLYWYQQILGQGPKLLIQFQNNGVVDDSQLPKDRFSAERLKGVDSTLKIQPAKLEDSAVYLCASSPNGYEQYFGPGTRLTVT.

This clone appeared a few times. This chain uses TRBV27 with TRBJ1-2; the D gene is possibly TRBD1 (6 bases). CDR3 length equals 14 residues. The germline CDR1 and CDR2 sequences are MNHEY and SMNVEV (reference sequence). Deletions cut 5 bases from V and 4 bases from J, with 14 bases between. CDR3 sequence: CASSPHREGYGYTF. The CDR3 DNA reads as TGTGCCAGCAGTCCTCACAGGGAAGGCTATGGCTACACCTTC.

The gene calls are TRBV5-6 and TRBJ2-1; 13 bases fit TRBD2. The CDR3 consists of 18 residues. In germline, CDR1 is SGHDT, CDR2 YYEEEE. Trimming took 4 bases from V and 3 from J; bases not matched to a gene: 10. CDR3 in amino acids: CASSHPYGLAGVYNEQFF. The CDR3 bases are TGTGCCAGCAGCCATCCCTATGGACTAGCGGGGGTCTACAATGAGCAGTTCTTC. Supplemented by reference TRBV5-6 and TRBJ2-1, the full variable domain reads DAGVTQSPTHLIKTRGQQVTLRCSPKSGHDTVSWYQQALGQGPQFIFQYYEEEERQRGNFPDRFSGHQFPNYSSELNVNALLLGDSALYLCASSHPYGLAGVYNEQFFGPGTRLTVL.